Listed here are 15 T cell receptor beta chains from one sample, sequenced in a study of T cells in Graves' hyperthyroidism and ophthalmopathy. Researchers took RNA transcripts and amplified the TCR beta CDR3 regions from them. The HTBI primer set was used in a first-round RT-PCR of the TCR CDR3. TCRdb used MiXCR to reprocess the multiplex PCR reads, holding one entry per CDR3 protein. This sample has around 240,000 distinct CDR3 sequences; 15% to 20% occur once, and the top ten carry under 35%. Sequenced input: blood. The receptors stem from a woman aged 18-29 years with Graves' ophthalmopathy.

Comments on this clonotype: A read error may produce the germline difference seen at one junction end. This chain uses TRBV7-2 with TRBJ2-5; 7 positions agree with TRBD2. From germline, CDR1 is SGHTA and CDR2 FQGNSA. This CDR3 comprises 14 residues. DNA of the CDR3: TGTGCCAGCCGTCTAATGGGGGGGGGAGAGGCCCAGTACTTC. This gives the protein CASRLMGGGEAQYF.

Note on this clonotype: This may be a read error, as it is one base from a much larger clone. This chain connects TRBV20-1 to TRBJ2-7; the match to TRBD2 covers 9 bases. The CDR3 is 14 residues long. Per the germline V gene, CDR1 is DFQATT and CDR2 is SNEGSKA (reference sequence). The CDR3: CGASSGGGAAEQYF. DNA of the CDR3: TGCGGTGCTAGTTCGGGCGGGGGGGCCGCCGAGCAGTACTTC.

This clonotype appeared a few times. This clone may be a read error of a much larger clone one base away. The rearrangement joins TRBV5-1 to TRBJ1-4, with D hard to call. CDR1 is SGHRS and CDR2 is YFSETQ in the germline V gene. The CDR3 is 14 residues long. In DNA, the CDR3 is TGCGCCAGCAACTTGGGAGCCCTTAATGAAAAACTGTTTTTT. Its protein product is CASNLGALNEKLFF.

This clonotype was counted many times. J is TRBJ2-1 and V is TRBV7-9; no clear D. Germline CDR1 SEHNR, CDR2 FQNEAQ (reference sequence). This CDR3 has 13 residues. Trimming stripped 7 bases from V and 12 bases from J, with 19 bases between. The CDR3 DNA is TGTGCCAGCACCCACGTTGTCCCGGTGGGGCAGTTCTTC. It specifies CASTHVVPVGQFF.

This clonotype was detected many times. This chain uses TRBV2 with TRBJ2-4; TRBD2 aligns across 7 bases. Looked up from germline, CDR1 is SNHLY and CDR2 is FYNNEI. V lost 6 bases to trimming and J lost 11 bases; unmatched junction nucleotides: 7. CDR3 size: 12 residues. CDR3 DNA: TGTGCCAGCAGATGGACTAGTACGGTTCAGTACTTC. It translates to CASRWTSTVQYF.

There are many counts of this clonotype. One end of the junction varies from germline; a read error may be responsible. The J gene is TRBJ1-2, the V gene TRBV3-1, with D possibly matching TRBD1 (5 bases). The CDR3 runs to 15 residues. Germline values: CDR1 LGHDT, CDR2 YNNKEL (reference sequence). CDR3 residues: CASSVQGATKYGYTF. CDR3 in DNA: TGTGCCAGCAGCGTTCAGGGAGCGACTAAATATGGCTACACCTTC.

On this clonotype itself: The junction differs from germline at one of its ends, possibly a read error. The CDR3 loop reads CASSHPASGRWNEQFF. CDR3 in DNA: TGCGCCAGCAGCCACCCAGCTAGCGGGAGGTGGAATGAGCAGTTCTTC. V usage is TRBV11-2 and J usage is TRBJ2-1; 11 bases align to TRBD2. Germline-derived CDR1 and CDR2 are SGHAT and FQNNGV. The length of the CDR3 is 16 residues.

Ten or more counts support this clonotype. The chain's CDR3 is CASSFMRGAAYNEQFF. The CDR3 DNA sequence: TGTGCCAGCAGTTTTATGCGGGGGGCAGCCTACAATGAGCAGTTCTTC. The genes are TRBV27 and TRBJ2-1, with 8 positions matching TRBD2. The CDR3 runs 16 residues. Germline V gives CDR1 MNHEY, CDR2 SMNVEV (reference sequence). Trimming removed 3 bases from V and 2 bases from J; junction bases left unmatched: 6.

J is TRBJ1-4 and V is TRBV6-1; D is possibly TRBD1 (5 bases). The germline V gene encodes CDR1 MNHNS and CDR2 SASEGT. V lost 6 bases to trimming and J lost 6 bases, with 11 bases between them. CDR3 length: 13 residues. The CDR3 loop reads CASSRDSDEKLFF. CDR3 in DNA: TGTGCCAGCAGCCGTGACAGCGATGAAAAACTGTTTTTT.

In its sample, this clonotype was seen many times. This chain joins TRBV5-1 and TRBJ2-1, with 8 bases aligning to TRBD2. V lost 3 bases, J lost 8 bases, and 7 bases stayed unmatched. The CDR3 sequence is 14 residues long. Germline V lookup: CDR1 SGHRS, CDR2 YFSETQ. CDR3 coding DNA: TGCGCCAGCAGCTCTAGGACTAGCCGGGATGAGCAGTTCTTC. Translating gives CASSSRTSRDEQFF.

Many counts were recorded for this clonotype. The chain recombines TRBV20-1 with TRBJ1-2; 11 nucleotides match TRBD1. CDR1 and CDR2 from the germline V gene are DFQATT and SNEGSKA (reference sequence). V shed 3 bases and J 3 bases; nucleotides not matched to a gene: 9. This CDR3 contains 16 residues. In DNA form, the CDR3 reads TGCAGTGCTAGGCCCCAGGACAGGGGGCTTGACTATGGCTACACCTTC. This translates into CSARPQDRGLDYGYTF.

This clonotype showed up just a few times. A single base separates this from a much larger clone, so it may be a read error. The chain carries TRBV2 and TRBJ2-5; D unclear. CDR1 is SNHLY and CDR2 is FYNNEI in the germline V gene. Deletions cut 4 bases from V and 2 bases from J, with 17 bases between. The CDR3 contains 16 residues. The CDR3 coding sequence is TGTGCCAGCAGTGGGCCAGGTCAAAGGGAACAAGAGACCCAGTACTTC. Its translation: CASSGPGQREQETQYF.

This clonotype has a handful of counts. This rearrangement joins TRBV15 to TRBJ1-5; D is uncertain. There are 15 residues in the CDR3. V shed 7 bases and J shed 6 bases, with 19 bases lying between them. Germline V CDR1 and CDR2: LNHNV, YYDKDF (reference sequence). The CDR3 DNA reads TGTGCCACCAACACCTCGGGAAGGGTTCCTCAGCCCCAGCATTTT. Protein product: CATNTSGRVPQPQHF.

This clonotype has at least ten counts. Here the CDR3 DNA reads TGCAGTGCTAAGGGAGGGGGCGCGGACAATGAGCAGTTCTTC. Its translation: CSAKGGGADNEQFF. The chain recombines TRBV20-1 with TRBJ2-1, with D possibly being TRBD1 or TRBD2 (7 bases each). The CDR3 is 14 amino acids. Germline V CDR1 and CDR2: DFQATT, SNEGSKA (reference sequence). V was clipped by 4 bases and J by 5 bases, with 15 bases between them.

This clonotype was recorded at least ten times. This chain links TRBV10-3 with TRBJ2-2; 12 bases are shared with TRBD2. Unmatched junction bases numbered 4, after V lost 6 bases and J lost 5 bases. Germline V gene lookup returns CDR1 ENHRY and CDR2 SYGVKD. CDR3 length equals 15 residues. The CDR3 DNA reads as TGTGCCATCAGCCCCGGGACTAGCGGGACCGGGGAGCTGTTTTTT. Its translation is CAISPGTSGTGELFF.